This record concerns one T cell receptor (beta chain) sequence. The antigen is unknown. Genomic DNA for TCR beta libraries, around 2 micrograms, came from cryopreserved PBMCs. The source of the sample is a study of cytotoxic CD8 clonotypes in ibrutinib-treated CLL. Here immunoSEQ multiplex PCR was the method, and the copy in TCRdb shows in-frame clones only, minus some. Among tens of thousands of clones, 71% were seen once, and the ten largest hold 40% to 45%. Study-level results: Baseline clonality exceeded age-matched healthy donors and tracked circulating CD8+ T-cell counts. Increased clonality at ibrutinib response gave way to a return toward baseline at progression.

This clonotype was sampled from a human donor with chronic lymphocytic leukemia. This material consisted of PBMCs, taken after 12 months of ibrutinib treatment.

Here the CDR3 DNA reads TGCAGTGCCCATTTCCGGACTGAAGCTTTCTTT. This codes for CSAHFRTEAFF. This chain links TRBV20-1 with TRBJ1-1; D is uncertain. V shed 6 bases and J shed 5 bases, with 10 bases lying between them. The CDR3 sequence is 11 residues long. In germline, CDR1 is DFQATT, CDR2 SNEGSKA (reference sequence).